These 9 T cell receptor beta chains were sequenced from one sample in a study of T-cell memory formation after mild COVID-19. MiXCR, run by TCRdb on the 5' RACE reads, gives a single entry per CDR3 protein. The sample includes around 150,000 distinct CDR3 sequences, roughly a third of them seen just once. The specimen sequenced was PBMCs or a T cell subset sorted from them (not recorded which). These receptors came from an adult woman who had mild COVID-19 (a few samples of this study predate the infection). Cell type and time point are not known.

The genes are TRBV29-1 and TRBJ2-5; 11 bases are a match to TRBD2. This CDR3 spans 14 amino acids. CDR1 and CDR2 from the germline V gene are SQVTM and ANQGSEA. Trimming at V came to 7 bases and at J to 1 base, leaving 5 bases not matched to a gene. The CDR3 sequence is CSASLAGVQETQYF. As DNA, the CDR3 is TGCAGCGCCTCACTAGCGGGGGTCCAAGAGACCCAGTACTTC.

J is TRBJ1-5 and V is TRBV7-2; D not resolved. Germline CDR1 SGHTA, CDR2 FQGNSA. CDR3 length: 15 residues. V was shortened by 6 bases and J by 10 bases, with 22 bases between the two germline ends. CDR3: CASSLDSSGSTPQHF. The CDR3, as DNA: TGTGCCAGCAGTCTTGACTCGAGCGGGTCTACTCCCCAGCATTTT.

This clonotype was detected only once. This chain connects TRBV18 to TRBJ2-7; D ambiguous. Deletions cut 0 bases from V and 2 bases from J, with 14 bases between. From germline, CDR1 is KGHSH and CDR2 LQKENI. This CDR3 region has 16 residues. CDR3 sequence: CASSPPVPFPTYEQYF. The CDR3 region has the DNA TGTGCCAGCTCACCACCGGTCCCTTTCCCTACCTACGAGCAGTACTTC.

This rearrangement joins TRBV11-2 to TRBJ1-2, with a tentative D call TRBD1 (6 bases). Germline lookup yields CDR1 SGHAT and CDR2 FQNNGV. Trimming shortened V by 5 bases and J by 4 bases, and 14 bases separated the two germline ends. The CDR3 covers 14 residues. CDR3 sequence (DNA): TGTGCCAGCAGCGGAGGGGGGGGCTTCTATGGCTACACCTTC. Its translation is CASSGGGGFYGYTF.

The sample holds a few counts of this clonotype. V and J are TRBV7-8 and TRBJ1-6; 12 positions match TRBD1. Germline V lookup: CDR1 SGHVS, CDR2 FQNEAQ. Trimming took 8 bases from V and 0 from J; bases not matched to a gene: 11. There are 19 residues in the CDR3. DNA for the CDR3: TGTGCCAGCCGTACCTTGGGACAGGGGGCAAGCTCCTATAATTCACCCCTCCACTTT. As protein: CASRTLGQGASSYNSPLHF.

The chain has TRBV28 and TRBJ1-4; D is unclear. CDR3 length: 16 residues. Trimming took 6 bases from V and 0 from J, leaving 14 bases between them. Per germline, CDR1 MDHEN and CDR2 SYDVKM. The CDR3 loop is CASSQPYRATNEKLFF. The CDR3 DNA sequence: TGTGCCAGCAGCCAACCCTACAGAGCAACTAATGAAAAACTGTTTTTT.

V gene TRBV7-2 combines with J gene TRBJ1-4; TRBD1 is a possible D gene (5 bases). Deletions cut 5 bases from V and 5 bases from J, with 12 bases between. Germline loops: CDR1 SGHTA, CDR2 FQGNSA. This CDR3 has 14 residues. The DNA for the CDR3 is TGTGCCAGCAGCCAGCAGGGTTTAAATGAAAAACTGTTTTTT. Translated, it gives CASSQQGLNEKLFF.

This clonotype occurred a few times. This chain connects TRBV7-2 to TRBJ2-7, with 8 positions matching TRBD2. Germline V lookup: CDR1 SGHTA, CDR2 FQGNSA. This CDR3 is built from 15 residues. The trim removed 5 bases at V and 0 bases at J, leaving 6 bases unmatched. The CDR3 region is CASSRGGDFSYEQYF. The CDR3 DNA reads TGTGCCAGCAGCCGGGGGGGGGACTTCTCCTACGAGCAGTACTTC.

The V gene is TRBV9, the J gene TRBJ2-7; 9 nucleotides match TRBD2. Losses at the gene ends were 4 bases for V and 2 bases for J; bases not matched to a gene: 4. The germline V gene encodes CDR1 SGDLS and CDR2 YYNGEE. This CDR3 spans 14 amino acids. The CDR3 sequence is CASSTGLATYEQYF. The CDR3 bases are TGTGCCAGCAGCACGGGACTAGCCACCTACGAGCAGTACTTC.